Presented here are 3 T cell receptor beta chains from one specimen sequenced in a study of cytomegalovirus exposure and HLA in healthy donors. In the PCR, 60 Vbeta and 13 Jbeta primers were used. TCRdb's copy holds only in-frame clones and misses some; the assay was immunoSEQ multiplex PCR. The data show about 160,000 clones, with roughly 77% seen just once and about 2.1% held by the top ten. The source material was PBMCs. The receptors were sampled from a woman between 18 and 29 years old in good health and CMV-seronegative.

By share of the sample, this clone is medium-sized. This chain connects TRBV18 to TRBJ2-5, with TRBD2 as a possible D gene (6 bases). The CDR3 loop spans 14 amino acids. Germline V gives CDR1 KGHSH, CDR2 LQKENI. The V end lost 3 bases, the J end lost 2 bases, and 10 bases lay between the germline ends. Written as DNA, the CDR3 is TGTGCCAGCTCACCTTCAGGGACTCAAGAGACCCAGTACTTC. The encoded protein is CASSPSGTQETQYF.

This chain uses TRBV27 with TRBJ2-5; 10 bases match TRBD2. V gave up 6 bases and J gave up 4 bases; unmatched junction bases: 2. This CDR3 comprises 13 residues. Germline V CDR1 and CDR2: MNHEY, SMNVEV (reference sequence). This CDR3 reads CASRASGGETQYF. The CDR3 coding sequence is TGTGCCAGCAGGGCTAGCGGGGGAGAGACCCAGTACTTC.

This sequence joins TRBV7-8 and TRBJ2-2, with 8 bases fitting TRBD2. CDR1 and CDR2 (germline): SGHVS, FQNEAQ. The CDR3 consists of 16 residues. V lost 1 base, J lost 7 bases, and 8 bases stayed unmatched. This CDR3 is CASSLVSGRRDGELFF. Here the CDR3 DNA reads TGTGCCAGCAGCTTAGTCAGCGGGAGAAGGGACGGGGAGCTGTTTTTT.